This T cell receptor (beta chain) was retrieved from a study of neurological immune-mediated disorders. The method for making cDNA was 5'RACE, and it used 10-nucleotide random UMIs. Each CDR3 protein gets one entry after TCRdb re-called the 5' RACE reads with MiXCR. The sample yields tens of thousands of distinct CDR3 sequences, roughly 13% seen once. Many counts were recorded for this clonotype. Time point here: longitudinal time-point 1 (baseline). Trimming took 7 bases from V and 4 from J, leaving 18 bases between them. CDR1 SGHRS and CDR2 YFSETQ come from the germline V gene. This CDR3 contains 14 residues.

The origin of this receptor is a female donor with HTLV-1-associated myelopathy (HAM/TSP). The sample comprised PBMCs. The chain recombines TRBV5-1 with TRBJ2-7; tentative D call: TRBD1 (6 bases). CDR3 in amino acids: CASGPGQPMYEQYF. The CDR3 DNA reads as TGCGCCAGCGGCCCTGGACAGCCTATGTACGAGCAGTACTTC. The whole variable domain, remainder taken from reference TRBV5-1 and TRBJ2-7, is KAGVTQTPRYLIKTRGQQVTLSCSPISGHRSVSWYQQTPGQGLQFLFEYFSETQRNKGNFPGRFSGRQFSNSRSEMNVSTLELGDSALYLCASGPGQPMYEQYFGPGTRLTVT.